This T cell receptor (beta chain) was documented in a study of shared clonotypes between healthy human individuals. The overall study: For every donor, three CD4 naive, three CD4 memory, two CD8 naive and one CD8 memory plates were used.

For this clone: The antigen remains undetermined.

Every donor was a Caucasian adult from Nashville, Tennessee. Sequenced by immunoSEQ multiplex PCR; TCRdb stores in-frame clones only, minus some. The sample lists over a million clones; roughly 98% were seen once. Study observations and caveats: Researchers sampled only blood; tissue repertoires likely differ.

This clonotype was obtained from a man between 25 and 39 years old in good health. Sequenced sample: naive CD4+ T cells sorted from blood. Subset denoted: CD45RA+ positively selected.

The CDR3 coding sequence is TGTGCCAGCATGGGACAGGGGGTTGGCTACACCTTC. Translation gives CASMGQGVGYTF. The rearrangement uses TRBV27 and TRBJ1-2; TRBD1 matches 11 bases. V gave up 7 bases and J gave up 7 bases; unmatched junction bases: 2. Germline values: CDR1 MNHEY, CDR2 SMNVEV (reference sequence). The CDR3 loop spans 12 amino acids.